This T cell receptor (beta chain) was observed in a study of shared clonotypes between healthy human individuals. Study details: CD8 memory received one plate per donor, CD8 naive two, CD4 memory three and CD4 naive three. Study observations and caveats: Exclusively blood specimens were collected; tissue repertoires likely differ. Donor scarcity curtailed the genetic and exposure-history diversity represented herein. Generation probabilities of non-shared clonotypes were lower (relative to those shared by all four donors).

Trimming at V came to 6 bases and at J to 9 bases, leaving 18 bases not matched to a gene. The V gene's germline CDR1 is MNHEY and CDR2 SMNVEV (reference sequence). The CDR3 has 17 amino acids. About this clone itself: What it recognizes is unknown.

The data were produced by immunoSEQ multiplex PCR, yet TCRdb's version contains in-frame clones alone and is incomplete. The repertoire holds 330,000 or so clones, with around two thirds as singletons. The sequenced material came from memory CD4+ T cells sorted from blood. Subset here: CD45RA-negative fraction. This receptor was taken from a man aged 25 to 40 in good health. The chain uses TRBV27 and TRBJ2-1; 9 nucleotides agree with TRBD2. CDR3 amino acids: CASSHGRGRAGWGEQFF. Here the CDR3 DNA reads TGTGCCAGCAGCCATGGACGCGGGAGGGCTGGATGGGGTGAGCAGTTCTTC.